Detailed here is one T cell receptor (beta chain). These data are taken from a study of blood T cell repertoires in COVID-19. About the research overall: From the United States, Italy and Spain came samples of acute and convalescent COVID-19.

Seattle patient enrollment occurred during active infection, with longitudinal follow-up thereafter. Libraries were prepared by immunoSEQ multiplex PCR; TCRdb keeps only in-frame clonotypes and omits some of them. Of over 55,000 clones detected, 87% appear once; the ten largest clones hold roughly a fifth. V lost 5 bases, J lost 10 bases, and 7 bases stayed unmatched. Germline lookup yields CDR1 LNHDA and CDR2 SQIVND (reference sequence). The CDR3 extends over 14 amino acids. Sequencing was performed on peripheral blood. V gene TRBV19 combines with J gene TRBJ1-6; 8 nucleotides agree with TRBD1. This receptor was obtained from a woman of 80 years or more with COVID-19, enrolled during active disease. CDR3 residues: CASSARGQGSPLHF. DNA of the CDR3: TGTGCCAGTAGTGCCAGGGGGCAGGGGTCACCCCTCCACTTT.